This T cell receptor (beta chain) was captured in a study of T cell repertoires in cytomegalovirus infection. Study context: Indications came from public TCR beta signatures; they pointed to CMV infection and to a matching HLA type.

The length of the CDR3 is 17 residues. CDR1 SGHVS and CDR2 FNYEAQ come from the germline V gene. With 4 bases clipped from V and 3 bases from J, the junction kept 9 bases outside the gene matches. This clonotype showed up many times. Its target is not known. Study-wide points: Dominating the ex vivo response were TCR beta clonotypes that were CMV-specific and HLA-C-restricted.

TCRdb passed the reads through MiXCR, listing each CDR3 protein once. There are around 450,000 distinct CDR3 sequences in the sample; approximately 30% occur only once, and around 15% lies in the top ten. The receptor was derived from a human donor in good health (CMV status not recorded). Some clones in this sample may be carry-over from other donors' samples. The sequenced material came from PBMCs. This chain joins TRBV7-6 and TRBJ2-3, with 11 positions matching TRBD2. The CDR3 reads CASSSRPGLAVTDTQYF. Here the CDR3 DNA reads TGTGCCAGCAGCTCCCGACCGGGACTAGCGGTTACAGATACGCAGTATTTT.